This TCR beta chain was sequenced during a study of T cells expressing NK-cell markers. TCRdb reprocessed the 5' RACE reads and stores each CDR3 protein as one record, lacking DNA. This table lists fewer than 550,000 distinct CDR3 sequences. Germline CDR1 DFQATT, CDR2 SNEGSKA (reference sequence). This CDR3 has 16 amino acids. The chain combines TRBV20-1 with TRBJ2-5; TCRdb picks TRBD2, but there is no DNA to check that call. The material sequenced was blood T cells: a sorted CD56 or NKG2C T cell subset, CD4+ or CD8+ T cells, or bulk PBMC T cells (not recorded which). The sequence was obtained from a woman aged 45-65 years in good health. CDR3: CSAIPGRAGVEETQYF.